Below are 2 T cell receptor beta chains sequenced from a single sample in a study of immune aging and cytomegalovirus after organ transplant. Stated time point: five sample-tagged time points from pre-transplant (day -1) to day 368 post-transplant, pooled. Libraries came from microwell single-cell capture using BD Rhapsody targeted mRNA and AbSeq reagents. A single record per CDR3 protein comes from TCRdb applying MiXCR to the single-cell sequencing reads. The table records approximately 22,000 distinct CDR3 sequences, about a third of them present only once. These receptors' targets are unknown. The material was CMV peptide-activated CD4+ and CD8+ T cells sorted from blood, obtained at five time points, pooled. The subset denotes: sorted CD8+CD137+ and CD4+CD154+ T cells after 12 h CMV IE-1 peptide stimulation. Source of these receptors: a female donor who had a heart transplant and CMV viremia.

The chain joins TRBV29-1 to TRBJ1-1; D is possibly TRBD1 (5 bases). The CDR3 is 13 amino acids. Trimming shortened V by 7 bases and J by 5 bases, and 17 bases separated the two germline ends. CDR1 and CDR2 (germline): SQVTM, ANQGSEA. The CDR3 nucleotides are TGCAGCGCTGACCAGGGAAGAGGGACTGAAGCTTTCTTT. Protein product: CSADQGRGTEAFF.

The genes are TRBV25-1 and TRBJ1-4; D is uncertain. The CDR3 is made up of 16 amino acids. CDR1 MGHDK and CDR2 SYGVNS come from the germline V gene. Between the trimmed V and J ends, which lost 0 bases and 4 bases, there was a span of 12 bases. CDR3 nucleotide sequence: TGTGCCAGCAGTGAATATGAAGTATTGGATAATGAAAAACTGTTTTTT. It codes for CASSEYEVLDNEKLFF.